This is a list of T cell receptor beta chains from one sample in a study of cytomegalovirus exposure and HLA in healthy donors. The table came from immunoSEQ multiplex PCR; TCRdb's copy has only in-frame clones and leaves some out. The profile shows 100,000 to 150,000 clones, about 87% of them singletons. Source material: PBMCs. The receptors shown here come from a man between 18 and 29 years old in good health and CMV-seronegative. Both conserved end residues are part of each CDR3. Fields, in order: V gene, clone size, D gene, CDR3 length, J gene, CDR3 DNA, CDR3 protein. A D gene is named only where the DNA matches it firmly. A clone size is listed for some rows: how often the clone was seen (once, few, many), or a class if it is expanded.

v_gene: TRBV2; abundance: .; d_gene: TRBD2; len: 15; j_gene: TRBJ2-3; CDR3nt: TGTGCCAGCAGTGTAATTAGCGGGAGTCCAGATACGCAGTATTTT; CDR3aa: CASSVISGSPDTQYF
v_gene: TRBV5-1; abundance: once; d_gene: .; len: 16; j_gene: TRBJ2-4; CDR3nt: TGCGCCAGCAGCGTGGTAGGAGATCAAGCCAAAAACATTCAGTACTTC; CDR3aa: CASSVVGDQAKNIQYF
v_gene: TRBV7-2; abundance: .; d_gene: .; len: 13; j_gene: TRBJ1-1; CDR3nt: TGTGCCAGCAGCCTTACAGAATTCACTGAAGCTTTCTTT; CDR3aa: CASSLTEFTEAFF
v_gene: TRBV15; abundance: .; d_gene: TRBD1; len: 13; j_gene: TRBJ1-4; CDR3nt: TGTGCCACCGCGGACAGGGGCGATGAAAAACTGTTTTTT; CDR3aa: CATADRGDEKLFF
v_gene: TRBV2; abundance: .; d_gene: .; len: 14; j_gene: TRBJ1-5; CDR3nt: TGTGCCAGCAGGGGGATGGGGGGTAGGCAGCCCCAGCATTTT; CDR3aa: CASRGMGGRQPQHF
v_gene: TRBV7-9; abundance: .; d_gene: TRBD1; len: 18; j_gene: TRBJ1-5; CDR3nt: TGTGCCAGCAGCTTCGGAGTTGAGGTGACAGGGGTCAATCAGCCCCAGCATTTT; CDR3aa: CASSFGVEVTGVNQPQHF
v_gene: TRBV6-5; abundance: .; d_gene: .; len: 16; j_gene: TRBJ1-6; CDR3nt: TGTGCCAGCAGTTTAAAACCGGACAGTAGAAATTCACCCCTCCACTTT; CDR3aa: CASSLKPDSRNSPLHF
v_gene: TRBV28; abundance: .; d_gene: TRBD1; len: 16; j_gene: TRBJ1-1; CDR3nt: TGTGCCAGCAGTTTAGCCGGGACAGGTTCCCGGTTGATGACTTTCTTT; CDR3aa: CASSLAGTGSRLMTFF
v_gene: TRBV18; abundance: .; d_gene: TRBD1; len: 14; j_gene: TRBJ2-1; CDR3nt: TGTGCCAGCTGTGGACAGGAGGCGGACAATGAGCAGTTCTTC; CDR3aa: CASCGQEADNEQFF
v_gene: TRBV19; abundance: .; d_gene: .; len: 17; j_gene: TRBJ2-6; CDR3nt: TGTGCCAGTAGTCCTTGGACAGGAGGGACTGGGGCCAACGTCCTGACTTTC; CDR3aa: CASSPWTGGTGANVLTF
v_gene: TRBV10-1; abundance: .; d_gene: .; len: 19; j_gene: TRBJ1-6; CDR3nt: TGCGCCAGCACTATAAGTAGGGCAGGGTTTGAGCTTTATAATTCACCCCTCCACTTT; CDR3aa: CASTISRAGFELYNSPLHF
v_gene: TRBV2; abundance: .; d_gene: .; len: 15; j_gene: TRBJ2-2; CDR3nt: TGTGCCAGCAGGCCCGGGACTCCGAACACCGGGGAGCTGTTTTTT; CDR3aa: CASRPGTPNTGELFF
v_gene: TRBV6-4; abundance: .; d_gene: TRBD1; len: 13; j_gene: TRBJ1-1; CDR3nt: TGTGCCAGCAGAGAACCGGGACAGGGGGAAGCTTTCTTT; CDR3aa: CASREPGQGEAFF
v_gene: TRBV6-5; abundance: .; d_gene: TRBD1; len: 15; j_gene: TRBJ1-5; CDR3nt: TGTGCCAGCAGGGGACAGGGAGGGAGCAATCAGCCCCAGCATTTT; CDR3aa: CASRGQGGSNQPQHF
v_gene: TRBV18; abundance: .; d_gene: TRBD2; len: 13; j_gene: TRBJ2-3; CDR3nt: TGTGCCAGCTCACCAGGGGGGGCAGATACGCAGTATTTT; CDR3aa: CASSPGGADTQYF
v_gene: TRBV7-9; abundance: many; d_gene: TRBD2; len: 17; j_gene: TRBJ2-1; CDR3nt: TGTGCCAGCAGCACGCCGGCCGGGACTAGCACGAGGAATGAGCAGTTCTTC; CDR3aa: CASSTPAGTSTRNEQFF
v_gene: TRBV28; abundance: .; d_gene: .; len: 15; j_gene: TRBJ1-3; CDR3nt: TGTGCCAGCACCACCAGGCTGAGGGGGGGAAACACCATATATTTT; CDR3aa: CASTTRLRGGNTIYF
v_gene: TRBV25-1; abundance: .; d_gene: .; len: 15; j_gene: TRBJ2-2; CDR3nt: TGTGCCAGCAGTGGGGGGGTTGCGAACACCGGGGAGCTGTTTTTT; CDR3aa: CASSGGVANTGELFF
v_gene: TRBV30; abundance: .; d_gene: TRBD1; len: 14; j_gene: TRBJ1-3; CDR3nt: TGTGCCTGGAGTTCAGGACAGGCTGGAAACACCATATATTTT; CDR3aa: CAWSSGQAGNTIYF
v_gene: TRBV6-1; abundance: few; d_gene: TRBD1; len: 14; j_gene: TRBJ1-5; CDR3nt: TGTGCCAGCTGGGACAGGGGAGAGAATCAGCCCCAGCATTTT; CDR3aa: CASWDRGENQPQHF
v_gene: TRBV4-3; abundance: once; d_gene: .; len: 15; j_gene: TRBJ2-1; CDR3nt: TGCGCCAGCAGCCAAGTGTTCTACAGCTACAATGAGCAGTTCTTC; CDR3aa: CASSQVFYSYNEQFF
v_gene: TRBV6-6; abundance: few; d_gene: TRBD1; len: 15; j_gene: TRBJ1-5; CDR3nt: TGTGCCAGCAGTGGAGGACAGGGGGCTAGACAGCCCCAGCATTTT; CDR3aa: CASSGGQGARQPQHF
v_gene: TRBV28; abundance: .; d_gene: TRBD1; len: 15; j_gene: TRBJ2-7; CDR3nt: TGTGCCAGTACCTTGAGGGACAGGGGTCCCTACGAGCAGTACTTC; CDR3aa: CASTLRDRGPYEQYF
v_gene: TRBV28; abundance: .; d_gene: TRBD1; len: 13; j_gene: TRBJ1-1; CDR3nt: TGTGCCAGTTATACAGGGGCCCCCTTGGAAGCTTTCTTT; CDR3aa: CASYTGAPLEAFF
v_gene: TRBV6-5; abundance: .; d_gene: .; len: 12; j_gene: TRBJ2-3; CDR3nt: TGTGCCAGCAGCTCCAGCACAGATACGCAGTATTTT; CDR3aa: CASSSSTDTQYF